This T cell receptor (beta chain) was identified during a study of glioma-infiltrating T cells after dendritic cell vaccination. Study at large: At biweekly intervals, patients got three intradermal dendritic cell vaccine injections.

Trimming took 6 bases from V and 10 from J, leaving 13 bases between them. This CDR3 contains 13 residues. Germline CDR1 is MNHNY and CDR2 is SVGAGI (reference sequence). Sequencing was performed with immunoSEQ multiplex PCR; in TCRdb, only in-frame clones are kept and a portion is missing. The data contain more than 100,000 clones, 81% of them seen just once; the ten biggest clones take up 12%. Blood PBMC samples: pre-vaccination, two weeks post third vaccination, and at tumor progression. Study-level findings and limits: TCR clonality showed no direct relationship with survival.

As to this clone: Its specificity is not known.

The clonotype originates from a human donor with glioblastoma. Sample: blood, taken before dendritic cell vaccination. The rearrangement links TRBV6-6 to TRBJ1-6; D unclear. CDR3 DNA: TGTGCCAGCAGCGCCCAGGTTCGATCACCCCTCCACTTT. Encoded protein: CASSAQVRSPLHF.